The 2 T cell receptor beta chains presented below share a single source sample, sequenced in a study of graft-versus-host responses after intestinal transplantation (dated by TCRdb to about 2021). Library prep was done by the immunoSEQ multiplex PCR assay. TCRdb provides this immuneACCESS table in a form limited to in-frame rearrangements. Some clones are lacking; in checked studies, under half of them reflect an unresolved V gene, and why the rest are absent is not known. The sample table lists some 66,000 clones, 89% of them with a count of one. Less than 2% of the sample comes from the top ten. Intraepithelial and lamina propria lymphocytes were isolated from graft specimens using dithiothreitol, EDTA incubations and collagenase D digestion. The sequences come from ileum tissue, collected approximately 370 days after transplant. These receptors originate from a human patient who received an intestinal transplant, so some T cells may come from the graft donor.

The V call is TRBV2, the J call TRBJ1-6; D is possibly TRBD1 (6 bases). Germline V gene data show CDR1 as SNHLY and CDR2 as FYNNEI. There are 16 residues in the CDR3. Trimming left V 6 bases short and J 0 bases short, with 12 bases between. The CDR3 bases are TGTGCCAGCAGACTGAAACAGGGCTCCTATAATTCACCCCTCCACTTT. Translation gives CASRLKQGSYNSPLHF.

The genes are TRBV4-2 and TRBJ1-3, with unresolved D. V dropped 2 bases and J dropped 7 bases, with 15 bases sitting between them. The CDR3 is 15 amino acids. Germline CDR1 is LGHNA and CDR2 is YNFKEQ. In DNA form, the CDR3 reads TGTGCCAGCAGCCAATCTCGTCCAGGAGGGAACACCATATATTTT. Its protein product is CASSQSRPGGNTIYF.